Shown below are 18 T cell receptor beta chains from a single sample sequenced in a study of tumor-infiltrating lymphocytes in primary liver carcinoma. Unsorted bulk tissue of about 17-32 mg yielded co-extracted RNA and DNA. The authors made TCR beta cDNA from 500 to 600 ng total RNA with a constant-region primer. Library construction for TCR beta comprised three nested multiplex PCR rounds performed with slightly modified ARM-PCR. With TRBV1-TRBV30 forward primers and a C-beta reverse primer, the first two PCR rounds were run for 9 to 10 cycles each. MiXCR was run by TCRdb on the multiplex PCR reads, yielding one entry per CDR3 protein. The profile covers around 120,000 distinct CDR3 sequences, with about two thirds appearing a single time and roughly 8.1% taken by the ten largest. The specimen was tumor-adjacent normal liver tissue. Receptor source: a woman aged 60 to 75 with primary liver carcinoma and hepatitis B virus infection.

Comment on this clonotype: With a much larger clone just one base away, this may be a read error. The V gene is TRBV7-9, the J gene TRBJ2-7, with D hard to call. V lost 9 bases and J 3 bases, leaving 9 bases between the germline ends. The CDR3 has 11 residues. Germline assignment: CDR1 SEHNR and CDR2 FQNEAQ (reference sequence). CDR3 amino acids: CARSPIYEQYF. Here the CDR3 DNA reads TGTGCCAGGAGCCCAATCTACGAGCAGTACTTC.

Concerning this clonotype: A much larger clone sits a single nucleotide away, making a read error possible. The chain is built from TRBV30 and TRBJ2-3; a weak D match, TRBD2 (6 bases). The CDR3 consists of 14 residues. The germline V gene encodes CDR1 GTSNPN and CDR2 SVGIG (reference sequence). The CDR3 DNA is TGTGCCTGGGTAGGAGGAGGGGTTCAAGATGCGCAGTATTTT. Translated: CAWVGGGVQDAQYF.

The rearrangement links TRBV28 to TRBJ2-5, with unresolved D. The V gene's germline CDR1 is MDHEN and CDR2 SYDVKM. Trimming took off 4 bases at V and 6 bases at J, with 12 bases between the two ends. The length of the CDR3 is 13 residues. The CDR3 loop reads CASSSLSPKTQYF. DNA for the CDR3: TGTGCCAGCAGTTCCCTAAGCCCCAAGACCCAGTACTTC.

The table lists this clonotype with many counts. This chain connects TRBV4-2 to TRBJ2-2; 7 positions match TRBD2. This CDR3 spans 14 amino acids. V dropped 2 bases and J dropped 4; count of bases not matched to a gene: 1. Germline V CDR1 and CDR2: LGHNA, YNFKEQ. Here the CDR3 DNA reads TGTGCCAGCAGCCAACCGGGGGGCACCGGGGAGCTGTTTTTT. Encoded protein: CASSQPGGTGELFF.

A word on this clonotype: A clone one base away is much larger, so this may be a read error. The chain couples TRBV12-3 or TRBV12-4 to TRBJ2-4; TRBD1 aligns across 9 bases. This CDR3 spans 14 amino acids. CDR3 coding DNA: TGTGTCAGCACCCAGACAGGGGGCAAAAACATTCAGTACTTC. It specifies CVSTQTGGKNIQYF.

With respect to this clonotype: A read error is likely, as this CDR3 ends without the conserved phenylalanine or tryptophan. CDR3 in amino acids: CASSFRQGFRETQYS. The CDR3 DNA reads TGTGCCAGCAGTTTCCGACAGGGCTTCCGAGAGACCCAGTACTCC. This rearrangement joins TRBV12-3 or TRBV12-4 to TRBJ2-5; 7 positions match TRBD1. Trimming removed 3 bases from V and 4 bases from J; junction bases left unmatched: 8. This CDR3 has 15 residues.

Comments on this clonotype: The junction departs from the called germline gene at one end, perhaps through a read error. This chain connects TRBV5-1 to TRBJ2-1; no reliable D call. This CDR3 contains 15 residues. From germline, CDR1 is SGHRS and CDR2 YFSETQ. The DNA of the CDR3 is TGCGCCTGCAGACCTGACCTTGGCTCCTACAATGAGCAGTTCTTC. Protein product: CACRPDLGSYNEQFF.

This clonotype was seen a single time. Its ends do not fully match the called genes, so a read error is possible. The V and J genes are TRBV11-2 and TRBJ2-7; the D is unclear. The CDR3 consists of 15 residues. Germline V gene data show CDR1 as SGHAT and CDR2 as FQNNGV. The CDR3 region is CASSSLVRPIYVQYF. DNA of the CDR3: TGTGCCAGCAGTTCCCTAGTGCGACCCATCTACGTGCAGTACTTC.

As concerns this clonotype: A junction end diverges from the germline sequence, so it may reflect a read error. V and J are TRBV5-5 and TRBJ2-6; weak D call: TRBD1 (6 bases). There are 18 residues in the CDR3. CDR1 SGHKS and CDR2 YYEKEE come from the germline V gene (reference sequence). CDR3 in DNA: TGTGTCAGCGCCATTCCCCAGGGGTATAGCTCTGGGGCCAACGTCCTGACTTTC. It encodes CVSAIPQGYSSGANVLTF.

Concerning this clonotype itself: This clone may be a read error of a much larger clone one base away. The rearrangement joins TRBV13 to TRBJ2-1; 10 bases are a match to TRBD2. The germline gives CDR1 PRHDT, CDR2 FYEKMQ (reference sequence). The CDR3 contains 16 residues. V was clipped by 7 bases and J by 3 bases; unmatched bases: 9. The DNA of the CDR3 is TGTGCCAGCAACCTACCCGGACTAGCGGTCTACAATGAGCAGTTCTTC. Residues: CASNLPGLAVYNEQFF.

This sequence joins TRBV9 and TRBJ2-1; 8 bases line up with TRBD1. The CDR3 extends over 16 amino acids. Germline V gene sequence: CDR1 SGDLS, CDR2 YYNGEE. The V and J ends lost 4 bases and 0 bases, in that order; junction bases with no gene match: 6. The CDR3 is CASSPRTGSSYNEQFF. In DNA, the CDR3 is TGTGCCAGCAGCCCACGGACAGGGAGCTCCTACAATGAGCAGTTCTTC.

A word on this clonotype: One junction end disagrees with the germline gene, perhaps due to a read error. The chain recombines TRBV6-5 with TRBJ2-2; tentative D call: TRBD2 (5 bases). Looked up from germline, CDR1 is MNHEY and CDR2 is SVGAGI. This CDR3 spans 13 amino acids. The CDR3 here is CVSSYGNTGELLF. CDR3 sequence (DNA): TGTGTCAGCAGTTATGGGAACACCGGGGAGCTGTTGTTT.

Points on this clonotype: An end of the junction differs from the germline gene, which may be a read error. The chain is built from TRBV11-2 and TRBJ2-3; D unresolved. Looked up from germline, CDR1 is SGHAT and CDR2 is FQNNGV. The CDR3 covers 16 residues. In nucleotides, the CDR3 is TGTGGCAGCAGTTTACTGAAGACTGGGTGCACAGATACGCAGTATTTT. Translated: CGSSLLKTGCTDTQYF.

Note on this clonotype: No conserved phenylalanine or tryptophan is present at the end of the CDR3, so a read error is the likely explanation. V is TRBV4-1 and J is TRBJ1-2; perhaps TRBD1 as D (5 bases). V was pared by 3 bases and J by 5 bases, with 22 bases between. The CDR3 is 17 residues long. Germline V gene sequence: CDR1 MGHRA, CDR2 YSYEKL. The CDR3 DNA reads as TGCGCCAGCAGCCAGCCAGGACAATACCAAAGAGTATATGGCTACACCCTC. Amino acid sequence: CASSQPGQYQRVYGYTL.

Worth noting for this clonotype: Since no conserved phenylalanine or tryptophan closes the CDR3, a read error is the likely cause. The CDR3 sequence: CASSLVGWLAGDRGHTYTQYS. The CDR3 DNA sequence: TGTGCCAGCAGCTTAGTAGGTTGGCTAGCGGGAGACAGGGGACACACATATACGCAGTATTCT. V is TRBV7-8 and J is TRBJ2-3, with 10 positions matching TRBD2. Germline CDR1 reads SGHVS; CDR2 reads FQNEAQ. This CDR3 contains 21 residues.

With regard to this clonotype: Compared with germline, one end of the junction differs, possibly owing to a read error. The rearrangement joins TRBV11-2 to TRBJ2-1, with D possibly TRBD1 on 6 matching bases. The CDR3 sequence is 19 residues long. The germline CDR1 and CDR2 sequences are SGHAT and FQNNGV. The CDR3 region has the DNA TGTGCCAGCAGCTTGCTACAGGGCTTCCGCAGTGGCTCCGACAATGAGCAGTTCTTC. It translates to CASSLLQGFRSGSDNEQFF. The whole variable domain, remainder taken from reference TRBV11-2 and TRBJ2-1, is EAGVAQSPRYKIIEKRQSVAFWCNPISGHATLYWYQQILGQGPKLLIQFQNNGVVDDSQLPKDRFSAERLKGVDSTLKIQPAKLEDSAVYLCASSLLQGFRSGSDNEQFFGPGTRLTVL.

Turning to this clonotype: A read error may be the cause here, since a much bigger clone is one base away. The chain uses TRBV28 and TRBJ1-1; tentative D call: TRBD1 (5 bases). The CDR3 runs to 16 residues. With 2 bases removed from V and 5 bases from J, the gap between germline ends came to 18 bases. In germline, CDR1 is MDHEN, CDR2 SYDVKM. In DNA, the CDR3 is TGTGCCAGCAGTTTACGTGGCGGTAGCGGGGGGACTGAAGCTTTCTTT. It translates to CASSLRGGSGGTEAFF. Filled out from reference TRBV28 and TRBJ1-1, the complete variable domain reads DVKVTQSSRYLVKRTGEKVFLECVQDMDHENMFWYRQDPGLGLRLIYFSYDVKMKEKGDIPEGYSVSREKKERFSLILESASTNQTSMYLCASSLRGGSGGTEAFFGQGTRLTVV.

This clonotype has ten or more counts. This sequence joins TRBV5-1 and TRBJ2-3; D is unresolved. The germline CDR1 and CDR2 sequences are SGHRS and YFSETQ. The CDR3 spans 13 residues. Trimming took 4 bases from V and 2 from J, leaving 8 bases between them. The CDR3 protein is CASSVRYTDTQYF. CDR3 DNA: TGCGCCAGCAGCGTCAGATACACAGATACGCAGTATTTT.